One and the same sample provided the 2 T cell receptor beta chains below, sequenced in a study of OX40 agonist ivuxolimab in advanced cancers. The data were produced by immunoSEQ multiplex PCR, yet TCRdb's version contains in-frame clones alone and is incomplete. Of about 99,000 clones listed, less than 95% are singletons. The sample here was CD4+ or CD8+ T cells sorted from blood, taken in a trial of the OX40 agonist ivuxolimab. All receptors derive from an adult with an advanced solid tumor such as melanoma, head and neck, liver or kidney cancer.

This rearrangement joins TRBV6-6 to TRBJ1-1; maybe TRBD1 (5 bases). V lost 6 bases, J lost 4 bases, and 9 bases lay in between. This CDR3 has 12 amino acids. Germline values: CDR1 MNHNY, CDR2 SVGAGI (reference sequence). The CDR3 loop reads CASSAGSTEAFF. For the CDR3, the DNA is TGTGCCAGCAGCGCAGGGAGCACTGAAGCTTTCTTT.

The CDR3 bases are TGTGCCAGCAGCTTAGATGAGGGAACGCAGTATTTT. Its protein is CASSLDEGTQYF. V is TRBV7-2 and J is TRBJ2-3; TRBD2 might be the D (5 bases). Germline CDR1 is SGHTA and CDR2 is FQGNSA. V dropped 1 base and J dropped 9 bases, with 8 bases sitting between them. The CDR3 totals 12 residues. The full variable domain, completed using reference TRBV7-2 and TRBJ2-3, is GAGVSQSPSNKVTEKGKDVELRCDPISGHTALYWYRQSLGQGLEFLIYFQGNSAPDKSGLPSDRFSAERTGGSVSTLTIQRTQQEDSAVYLCASSLDEGTQYFGPGTRLTVL.